Presented here are 17 T cell receptor beta chains from one specimen sequenced in a study of blood T cell repertoires in COVID-19. Clones were read by immunoSEQ multiplex PCR, and TCRdb kept only the in-frame ones, dropping some. The data hold 40,000 to 55,000 clones, with about 90% observed a single time. The specimen sequenced was peripheral blood. Receptor source: a human donor in a cohort sampled during active COVID-19.

The chain is built from TRBV7-2 and TRBJ2-7; weak D call: TRBD2 (7 bases). CDR1 and CDR2 (germline): SGHTA, FQGNSA. V was shortened by 1 base and J by 5 bases, with 12 bases between the two germline ends. The CDR3 length is 14 residues. The CDR3: CASSLGGGSDEQYF. CDR3 nucleotides: TGTGCCAGCAGCTTAGGCGGGGGCTCGGACGAGCAGTACTTC. Looking up the rest from reference TRBV7-2 and TRBJ2-7 gives the full variable domain: GAGVSQSPSNKVTEKGKDVELRCDPISGHTALYWYRQSLGQGLEFLIYFQGNSAPDKSGLPSDRFSAERTGGSVSTLTIQRTQQEDSAVYLCASSLGGGSDEQYFGPGTRLTVT.

This chain links TRBV7-2 with TRBJ1-5; D perhaps matches TRBD1 (6 bases). Trimming left V 4 bases short and J 0 bases short, with 16 bases between. The CDR3 consists of 17 residues. The germline V gene encodes CDR1 SGHTA and CDR2 FQGNSA. The CDR3 coding sequence is TGTGCCAGCAGCTCCAGGACAGAACTCTATAGCAATCAGCCCCAGCATTTT. It specifies CASSSRTELYSNQPQHF.

The chain has TRBV24-1 and TRBJ2-3; perhaps TRBD1 as D (5 bases). CDR3 length equals 14 residues. Per the germline V gene, CDR1 is KGHDR and CDR2 is SFDVKD. V was clipped by 2 bases and J by 4 bases, with 9 bases between them. The chain's CDR3 is CATSDSQGSDTQYF. DNA of the CDR3: TGTGCCACCAGTGATTCCCAGGGCTCAGATACGCAGTATTTT.

The CDR3 here is CASSLRQGEGEQYF. DNA for the CDR3: TGTGCCAGCAGCTTAAGACAGGGTGAGGGCGAGCAGTACTTC. The V and J genes are TRBV11-2 and TRBJ2-7; 7 bases fit TRBD1. The CDR3 length is 14 residues. V shed 2 bases and J 6 bases; nucleotides not matched to a gene: 7. The germline CDR1 and CDR2 sequences are SGHAT and FQNNGV.

This clone occurred once. CDR3 protein: CASSQGQGNEKLFF. The CDR3 nucleotides are TGTGCCAGCAGCCAAGGGCAGGGGAATGAAAAACTGTTTTTT. The chain combines TRBV3-1 (or the pseudogene TRBV3-2) with TRBJ1-4; D may be TRBD1 (6 bases). The CDR3 is made up of 14 amino acids. Trimming cost V 1 base and J 5 bases, with 8 bases left between them. Germline CDR1 reads LGHDT; CDR2 reads YNNKEL (reference sequence).

The chain carries TRBV14 and TRBJ1-4; 8 nucleotides align to TRBD1. In germline, CDR1 is SGHDN, CDR2 FVKESK. The CDR3 extends over 14 amino acids. After removal of 6 bases from V and 9 bases from J, the junction contained 9 bases not matched to a gene. The CDR3 loop reads CASSLTGEGQKLFF. The CDR3 bases are TGTGCCAGCAGTTTGACAGGGGAGGGTCAAAAACTGTTTTTT.

The chain couples TRBV6-6 to TRBJ2-1; D not certain. V was trimmed by 2 bases and J by 3 bases, leaving 11 bases between them. CDR1 is MNHNY, CDR2 SVGAGI, per germline (reference sequence). This CDR3 region has 15 residues. CDR3 sequence (DNA): TGTGCCAGCAGTTACGGGCAGGAACTCTACAATGAGCAGTTCTTC. Encoded protein: CASSYGQELYNEQFF.

V gene TRBV11-2 combines with J gene TRBJ1-1, with D maybe TRBD1 (5 bases). Germline loops: CDR1 SGHAT, CDR2 FQNNGV. The CDR3 is made up of 14 amino acids. The V gene lost 5 bases and the J gene lost 6 bases, with 16 bases spanning the gap. CDR3 in amino acids: CASSPSHGAAEAFF. As DNA, the CDR3 is TGTGCCAGCAGCCCAAGTCATGGGGCAGCTGAAGCTTTCTTT.

The genes are TRBV20-1 and TRBJ2-3; D is unresolved. V lost 1 base to trimming and J lost 7 bases, with 6 bases between them. This CDR3 spans 11 amino acids. Per germline, CDR1 DFQATT and CDR2 SNEGSKA (reference sequence). The CDR3, as DNA: TGCAGTGCTAGAGCCGGGTATACGCAGTATTTT. It codes for CSARAGYTQYF.

V is TRBV7-3 and J is TRBJ1-2, with TRBD1 as a possible D gene (5 bases). Germline V CDR1 and CDR2: SGHTA, FQGTGA. The CDR3 consists of 14 residues. V was trimmed by 2 bases and J by 6 bases, leaving 13 bases between them. The CDR3 is CASSLGWGDHGYTF. DNA for the CDR3: TGTGCCAGCAGCTTAGGATGGGGGGACCATGGCTACACCTTC.

This clone came up once. This sequence joins TRBV6-6 and TRBJ1-1; D gene ambiguous. The V and J ends lost 6 bases and 1 base respectively, with 9 bases between them. There are 13 residues in the CDR3. Germline values: CDR1 MNHNY, CDR2 SVGAGI (reference sequence). The CDR3 reads CASRVGGNTEAFF. As DNA, the CDR3 is TGTGCCAGCAGGGTAGGAGGGAACACTGAAGCTTTCTTT.

The V and J genes are TRBV6-4 and TRBJ1-2, with D possibly matching TRBD1 (5 bases). The CDR3 sequence is 13 residues long. V was trimmed by 2 bases and J by 7 bases, leaving 11 bases between them. CDR1 MRHNA and CDR2 SNTAGT come from the germline V gene. CDR3 sequence (DNA): TGTGCCAGCAGTGACAACCAGGGAACTGGCTACACCTTC. This codes for CASSDNQGTGYTF.

This sequence joins TRBV7-2 and TRBJ2-1; 8 positions match TRBD2. The germline gives CDR1 SGHTA, CDR2 FQGNSA. This CDR3 is 14 amino acids long. V trimming: 3 bases; J trimming: 6 bases; junction bases outside the gene matches: 4. The CDR3 DNA reads as TGTGCCAGCAGCTTGGGACTAGAAATCAATGAGCAGTTCTTC. Residues: CASSLGLEINEQFF.

V gene TRBV3-1 (or the pseudogene TRBV3-2) combines with J gene TRBJ1-1; D is perhaps TRBD1 (6 bases). CDR1 LGHDT and CDR2 YNNKEL come from the germline V gene (reference sequence). Trimming shortened V by 7 bases and J by 1 base, and 13 bases separated the two germline ends. The CDR3 is 14 amino acids. CDR3 sequence reads: CASISGGANTEAFF. CDR3 nucleotide sequence: TGTGCCAGCATCTCCGGGGGGGCGAACACTGAAGCTTTCTTT.

This clone came up a few times. J is TRBJ1-6 and V is TRBV6-5, with 7 bases that match TRBD1. CDR1 and CDR2 from the germline V gene are MNHEY and SVGAGI. V shed 2 bases, J shed 5 bases, and the junction held 6 bases outside the gene matches. CDR3 size: 16 residues. The DNA of the CDR3 is TGTGCCAGCAGTTACCTTAGGGGGACAGATAATTCACCCCTCCACTTT. This translates into CASSYLRGTDNSPLHF.

J is TRBJ2-5 and V is TRBV2; 8 nucleotides align to TRBD2. CDR1 and CDR2 from the germline V gene are SNHLY and FYNNEI. Unmatched junction bases numbered 2, after V lost 5 bases and J lost 3 bases. The CDR3 sequence is 13 residues long. The CDR3 is CASSRGGKETQYF. As DNA, the CDR3 is TGTGCCAGCAGTCGGGGGGGGAAAGAGACCCAGTACTTC.

The rearrangement links TRBV3-1 (or the pseudogene TRBV3-2) to TRBJ2-1, with 11 bases that match TRBD1. Germline V gene data show CDR1 as LGHDT and CDR2 as YNNKEL (reference sequence). The trim removed 3 bases at V and 4 bases at J, leaving 2 bases unmatched. This CDR3 comprises 15 residues. The CDR3 loop is CASSHGTGGYNEQFF. CDR3 in DNA: TGTGCCAGCAGCCACGGGACAGGGGGTTACAATGAGCAGTTCTTC.